The clone carrying this T cell receptor (beta chain) qualifies as medium-sized. Its specificity is not known. An end of the junction does not agree with germline; a read error may underlie this. Clones were sequenced by immunoSEQ multiplex PCR, and TCRdb holds only the in-frame ones, with some missing. The table lists about 3,500 clones, more than 15% of them singletons. This entry comes from a study of T cells in localized non-small cell lung cancer. Study findings and constraints: Uninvolved adjacent lung showed the highest T cell clonality, exceeding tumor. Sequencing involved a lone tumor region, leaving heterogeneity possible. Appearances in adjacent lung were noted for a median about 60 of the top 100 tumor clones.

Germline CDR1 and CDR2: SGHNT and YENEEA. The CDR3 loop spans 14 amino acids. The clonotype originates from an older female donor with stage II lung adenocarcinoma. Source: lung tumor tissue, taken before any cancer treatment. The rearrangement uses TRBV11-3 and TRBJ1-3, with D possibly TRBD1 on 6 matching bases. CDR3 nucleotides: TGTGCTAGCAGCTTAGGCCCAGGGGATAACACCATATATTTT. Translated: CASSLGPGDNTIYF.